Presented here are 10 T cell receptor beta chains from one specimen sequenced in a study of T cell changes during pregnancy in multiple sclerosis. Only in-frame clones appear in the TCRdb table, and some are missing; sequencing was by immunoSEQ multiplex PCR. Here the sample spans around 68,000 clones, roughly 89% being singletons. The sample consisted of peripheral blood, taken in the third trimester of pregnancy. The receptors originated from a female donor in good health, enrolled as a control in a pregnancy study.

The CDR3 spells CASSPGGDTEAFF. CDR3 nucleotides: TGTGCCAGCAGTCCCGGGGGGGACACTGAAGCTTTCTTT. The rearrangement uses TRBV27 and TRBJ1-1; D may be TRBD1 (5 bases). V dropped 5 bases and J dropped 3 bases, with 10 bases sitting between them. Looked up from germline, CDR1 is MNHEY and CDR2 is SMNVEV (reference sequence). The CDR3 loop spans 13 amino acids.

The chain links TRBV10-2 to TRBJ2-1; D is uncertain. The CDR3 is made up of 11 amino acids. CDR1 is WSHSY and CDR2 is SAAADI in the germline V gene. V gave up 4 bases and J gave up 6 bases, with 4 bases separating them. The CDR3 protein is CASSGGNEQFF. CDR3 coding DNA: TGCGCCAGCAGTGGAGGCAATGAGCAGTTCTTC.

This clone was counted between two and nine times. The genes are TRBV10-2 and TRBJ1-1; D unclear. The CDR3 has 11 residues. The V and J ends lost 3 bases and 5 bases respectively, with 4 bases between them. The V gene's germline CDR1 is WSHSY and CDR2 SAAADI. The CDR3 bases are TGCGCCAGCAGTGACGGGACTGAAGCTTTCTTT. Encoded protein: CASSDGTEAFF.

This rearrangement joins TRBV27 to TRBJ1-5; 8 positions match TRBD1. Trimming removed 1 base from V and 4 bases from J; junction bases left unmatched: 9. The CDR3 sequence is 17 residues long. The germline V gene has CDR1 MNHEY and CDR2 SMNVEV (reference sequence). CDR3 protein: CASSLYGFGDRNQPQHF. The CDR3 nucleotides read TGTGCCAGCAGTTTATACGGGTTCGGGGACAGGAATCAGCCCCAGCATTTT.

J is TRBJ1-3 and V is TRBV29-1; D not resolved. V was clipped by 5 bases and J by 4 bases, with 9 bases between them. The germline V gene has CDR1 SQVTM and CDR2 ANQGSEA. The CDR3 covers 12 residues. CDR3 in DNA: TGCAGCGTTCAGAGGGCCGGAAACACCATATATTTT. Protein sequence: CSVQRAGNTIYF. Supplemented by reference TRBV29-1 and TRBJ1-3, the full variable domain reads SAVISQKPSRDICQRGTSLTIQCQVDSQVTMMFWYRQQPGQSLTLIATANQGSEATYESGFVIDKFPISRPNLTFSTLTVSNMSPEDSSIYLCSVQRAGNTIYFGEGSWLTVV.

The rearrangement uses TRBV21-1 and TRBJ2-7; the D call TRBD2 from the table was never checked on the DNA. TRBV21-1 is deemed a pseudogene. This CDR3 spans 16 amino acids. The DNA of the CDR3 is TGTGCCAGCAGCCCGCGGGCTAGCGGGAGGCCTTACGAGCAGTACTTC. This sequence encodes CASSPRASGRPYEQYF.

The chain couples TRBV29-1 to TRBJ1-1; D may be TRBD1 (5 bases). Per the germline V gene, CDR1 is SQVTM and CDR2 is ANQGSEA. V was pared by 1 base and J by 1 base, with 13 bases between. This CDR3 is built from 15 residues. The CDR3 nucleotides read TGCAGCGTTGAAGTCCCCCCCAGGGCGAACACTGAAGCTTTCTTT. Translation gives CSVEVPPRANTEAFF. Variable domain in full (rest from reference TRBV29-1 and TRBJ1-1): SAVISQKPSRDICQRGTSLTIQCQVDSQVTMMFWYRQQPGQSLTLIATANQGSEATYESGFVIDKFPISRPNLTFSTLTVSNMSPEDSSIYLCSVEVPPRANTEAFFGQGTRLTVV.

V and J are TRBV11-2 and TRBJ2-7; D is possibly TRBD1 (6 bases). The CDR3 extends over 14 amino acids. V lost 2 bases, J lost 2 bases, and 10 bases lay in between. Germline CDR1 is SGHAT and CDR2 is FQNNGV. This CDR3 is CASSLRQGTYEQYF. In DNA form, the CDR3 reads TGTGCCAGCAGCTTACGGCAGGGGACCTACGAGCAGTACTTC. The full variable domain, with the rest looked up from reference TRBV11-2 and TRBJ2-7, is EAGVAQSPRYKIIEKRQSVAFWCNPISGHATLYWYQQILGQGPKLLIQFQNNGVVDDSQLPKDRFSAERLKGVDSTLKIQPAKLEDSAVYLCASSLRQGTYEQYFGPGTRLTVT.

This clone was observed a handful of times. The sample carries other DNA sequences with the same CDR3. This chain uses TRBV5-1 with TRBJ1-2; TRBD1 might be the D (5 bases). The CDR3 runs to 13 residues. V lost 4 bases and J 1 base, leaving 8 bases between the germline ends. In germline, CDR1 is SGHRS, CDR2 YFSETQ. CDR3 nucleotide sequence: TGCGCCAGCAGCCCCGACAGTAACTATGGCTACACCTTC. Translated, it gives CASSPDSNYGYTF.

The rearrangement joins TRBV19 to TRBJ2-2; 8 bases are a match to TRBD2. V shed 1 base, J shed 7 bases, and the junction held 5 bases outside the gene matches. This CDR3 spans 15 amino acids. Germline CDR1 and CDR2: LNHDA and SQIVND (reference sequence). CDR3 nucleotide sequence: TGTGCCAGTAGTATAGTCGGGAGGGCCGGCGGGGAGCTGTTTTTT. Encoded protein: CASSIVGRAGGELFF.